The present TCR beta chain was sequenced within a study of a mutant IDH1 vaccine in newly diagnosed glioma. Time point indicated: week 47, end of study. Every vaccine dose comprised 300 ug of mutant IDH1 20-mer peptide plus topical imiquimod. Findings and caveats of the study: Altogether, 93.3% of patients exhibited vaccine-induced immune responses.

With regard to this clone: The antigen remains unidentified.

Only in-frame clones appear in the TCRdb table, and some are missing; sequencing was by immunoSEQ multiplex PCR. Among more than 30,000 clones listed, around 90% were seen once. The CDR3 loop spans 14 amino acids. CDR1 KGHSH and CDR2 LQKENI come from the germline V gene. Deletions cut 2 bases from V and 3 bases from J, with 5 bases between. This receptor was obtained from a man aged 35-49 years with glioma. This specimen consisted of PBMCs, obtained from a glioma patient whose treatment included an IDH1 peptide vaccine. V gene TRBV18 combines with J gene TRBJ2-6; no definite D call. DNA for the CDR3: TGTGCCAGCTCACCAAGGGATGGGGCCAACGTCCTGACTTTC. This codes for CASSPRDGANVLTF.